The 9 T cell receptor beta chains below all came from one sample that was sequenced in a study of shared clonotypes between healthy human individuals. In the naive CD8 group, cells lacked CD45RO and were positively selected for CCR7, so terminally differentiated effector memory CD45RA+ cells were left out. The method was immunoSEQ multiplex PCR; TCRdb's version includes in-frame clones alone and lacks a portion of them. The sample lists millions of clones, over 85% occurring once. The sequenced sample was naive CD8+ T cells sorted from blood. Every receptor here comes from a man aged 18 to 35 in good health.

The CDR3 sequence is CASSLGTPAEKLFF. The CDR3 DNA is TGTGCCAGCAGCTTAGGGACGCCGGCCGAAAAACTGTTTTTT. The J gene is TRBJ1-4, the V gene TRBV11-2; D is unresolved. The CDR3 is made up of 14 amino acids. Per the germline V gene, CDR1 is SGHAT and CDR2 is FQNNGV. Trimming removed 1 base at V and 8 bases at J, with 11 bases between.

The chain has TRBV2 and TRBJ2-7, with D hard to call. Trimming stripped 10 bases from V and 1 base from J, with 14 bases between. Per the germline V gene, CDR1 is SNHLY and CDR2 is FYNNEI. The CDR3 is 13 amino acids. CDR3 amino acids: CATLQLSSYEQYF. The DNA of the CDR3 is TGTGCCACCTTACAGCTTTCTTCCTACGAGCAGTACTTC.

The V gene is TRBV27, the J gene TRBJ2-7; possibly TRBD1 for D (6 bases). The CDR3 runs to 13 residues. CDR1 MNHEY and CDR2 SMNVEV come from the germline V gene (reference sequence). Trimming left V 6 bases short and J 7 bases short, with 16 bases between. CDR3 nucleotide sequence: TGTGCCAGCAGACCCGTCGGGACAAAAGAGCAGTACTTC. Protein sequence: CASRPVGTKEQYF.

This clone was detected only once. The genes are TRBV27 and TRBJ1-3; no clear D. The CDR3 is 15 residues long. Trimming removed 5 bases at V and 1 base at J, with 12 bases between. Germline assignment: CDR1 MNHEY and CDR2 SMNVEV (reference sequence). The CDR3 DNA is TGTGCCAGCAGTCCCAGTGTCGGTTCTGGAAACACCATATATTTT. Translated: CASSPSVGSGNTIYF.

The DNA of the CDR3 is TGTGCCAGCAGCGTAGACGGGAACCCCTCCTACGAGCAGTACTTC. It encodes CASSVDGNPSYEQYF. V gene TRBV9 combines with J gene TRBJ2-7, with a possible D match to TRBD2 (5 bases). The ends were cut back, 0 bases at V and 0 bases at J, with 10 bases in the middle. Germline V lookup: CDR1 SGDLS, CDR2 YYNGEE. This CDR3 is built from 15 residues.

The gene calls are TRBV7-9 and TRBJ1-3; D is undetermined. Trimming removed 3 bases at V and 0 bases at J, with 9 bases between. Germline CDR1 reads SEHNR; CDR2 reads FQNEAQ (reference sequence). This CDR3 is 15 amino acids long. The CDR3: CASSFPTVSGNTIYF. CDR3 nucleotide sequence: TGTGCCAGCAGCTTTCCAACAGTCTCTGGAAACACCATATATTTT.

V usage is TRBV7-9 and J usage is TRBJ2-7, with TRBD2 identical over 11 bases. The CDR3 is 16 residues long. V lost 3 bases and J lost 5; bases outside the gene matches: 9. CDR1 is SEHNR and CDR2 is FQNEAQ in the germline V gene (reference sequence). CDR3 bases: TGTGCCAGCAGCTTGGGATGGGGACTAGCGGAAAACGAGCAGTACTTC. Protein sequence: CASSLGWGLAENEQYF.

This chain links TRBV11-2 with TRBJ2-1; 11 positions match TRBD2. V was pared by 2 bases and J by 5 bases, with 5 bases of the junction left unmatched. The V gene's germline CDR1 is SGHAT and CDR2 FQNNGV. CDR3 length equals 16 residues. CDR3 nucleotides: TGTGCCAGCAGCTTACTTACTAGCGGGAGTCACAATGAGCAGTTCTTC. Translated, it gives CASSLLTSGSHNEQFF.

This chain links TRBV9 with TRBJ2-7; D ambiguous. The V gene's germline CDR1 is SGDLS and CDR2 YYNGEE. Trimming stripped 0 bases from V and 7 bases from J, with 11 bases between. The CDR3 covers 13 residues. The CDR3 sequence is CASSVGSRQEQYF. CDR3 in DNA: TGTGCCAGCAGCGTAGGGAGCCGGCAGGAGCAGTACTTC. Together with reference TRBV9 and TRBJ2-7, the CDR3 gives the full variable domain: DSGVTQTPKHLITATGQRVTLRCSPRSGDLSVYWYQQSLDQGLQFLIQYYNGEERAKGNILERFSAQQFPDLHSELNLSSLELGDSALYFCASSVGSRQEQYFGPGTRLTVT.